This is a list of T cell receptor beta chains from one sample in a study of patients and donors after allogeneic stem cell transplantation. One entry per CDR3 protein, called by TCRdb with MiXCR from the RT-PCR reads. The table has about 400,000 distinct CDR3 sequences, roughly 16% seen once; the top ten hold less than 8%. Sample: blood, either unsorted or a sorted T cell fraction (not recorded which). These receptors all come from a human donor who was either an allogeneic HSCT recipient or a stem cell or donor lymphocyte infusion donor (not recorded which). It is not recorded whose cells these are; they may come from a transplant donor. The CDR3 runs from the conserved cysteine through the conserved F or W. D genes are given only for firm matches. Size is stated for part of the rows, as once, few or many counts, or as a class when the clone is expanded.

J: TRBJ1-2
V: TRBV9
size: -
D: -
DNA: TGTGCCAGCAGCGCCGGGGTAGCTGGCTACACCTTC
CDR3: CASSAGVAGYTF

J: TRBJ1-1
V: TRBV11-2
size: few
D: -
DNA: TGTGCCAGCACCCGGGGGGAATTGAACACTGAAGCTTTCTTT
CDR3: CASTRGELNTEAFF

J: TRBJ1-3
V: TRBV6-1
size: -
D: TRBD1
DNA: TGTGCCAGCACCCCTGGACAGGGCTCTGGAAACACCATATATTTT
CDR3: CASTPGQGSGNTIYF

J: TRBJ2-7
V: TRBV6-1
size: few
D: TRBD2
DNA: TGTGCCAGCAGGGGGGGACTAGCGGGAGGGTACGAGCAGTACTTC
CDR3: CASRGGLAGGYEQYF

J: TRBJ2-3
V: TRBV27
size: -
D: TRBD2
DNA: TGTGCCAGCAGATCCACTAGCGGGGGGCCACGCACAGATACGCAGTATTTT
CDR3: CASRSTSGGPRTDTQYF

J: TRBJ2-7
V: TRBV7-9
size: -
D: -
DNA: TGTGCCAGCAGCTTAGGGGGGAGTAGTATGGGCGAGCAGTACTTC
CDR3: CASSLGGSSMGEQYF

J: TRBJ2-5
V: TRBV4-2
size: many
D: TRBD2
DNA: TGTGCCAGCAGCCAAGGTTTCAGCGGGGCGGAGACCCAGTACTTC
CDR3: CASSQGFSGAETQYF

J: TRBJ1-4
V: TRBV5-5
size: few
D: TRBD1
DNA: TGTGCCAGCAGCTCCCCGCAGAGGGGGCATGAAAAACTGTTTTTT
CDR3: CASSSPQRGHEKLFF

J: TRBJ1-5
V: TRBV20-1
size: few
D: -
DNA: TGCAGTGCTACGGGACAAAAAAATCAGCCCCAGCATTTT
CDR3: CSATGQKNQPQHF

J: TRBJ2-7
V: TRBV12-3/TRBV12-4
size: many
D: -
DNA: TGTGCCAGCACCGCAGGGAAATACGAGCAGTACTTC
CDR3: CASTAGKYEQYF

J: TRBJ2-2
V: TRBV5-1
size: few
D: -
DNA: TGCGCCAGCAGGGCGCTAGCTCTGGGGGAGCTGTTTTTT
CDR3: CASRALALGELFF

J: TRBJ2-5
V: TRBV28
size: -
D: TRBD1
DNA: TGTGCCACCCTCCTACGGGACAGGGGGCTGGAGACCCAGTACTTC
CDR3: CATLLRDRGLETQYF

J: TRBJ1-5
V: TRBV30
size: few
D: -
DNA: TGTGCCTGGAGTGTACGAGGGTTAAGCAATCAGCCCCAGCATTTT
CDR3: CAWSVRGLSNQPQHF

J: TRBJ2-7
V: TRBV20-1
size: -
D: -
DNA: TGCAGTGCTCACCGAATGGGGGGGGGCTTATACGAGCAGTACTTC
CDR3: CSAHRMGGGLYEQYF

J: TRBJ2-3
V: TRBV12-3/TRBV12-4
size: -
D: TRBD2
DNA: TGTGCCAGCAGGACTAGCGGGGAAGATACGCAGTATTTT
CDR3: CASRTSGEDTQYF

J: TRBJ2-5
V: TRBV12-3/TRBV12-4
size: few
D: TRBD2
DNA: TGTGCCAGCAGTTTCGGGACTAGCGATTCGGCCCAGTACTTC
CDR3: CASSFGTSDSAQYF

J: TRBJ1-2
V: TRBV24-1
size: -
D: -
DNA: TGTGCCACCAGTCAATCCAGTTATGGCTACACCTTC
CDR3: CATSQSSYGYTF

J: TRBJ2-3
V: TRBV11-2
size: -
D: -
DNA: TGTGCCAGCAGCTCGGAGGGCACAGATACGCAGTATTTT
CDR3: CASSSEGTDTQYF

J: TRBJ2-2
V: TRBV6-5
size: -
D: TRBD1
DNA: TGTGCCAGCAGTTACTTACCGAGCTTTACAGGGGCCGGGGAGCTGTTTTTT
CDR3: CASSYLPSFTGAGELFF

J: TRBJ1-1
V: TRBV10-3
size: few
D: -
DNA: TGTGCCATCATTCGGGACCTGGGGGGCACTGAAGCTTTCTTT
CDR3: CAIIRDLGGTEAFF

J: TRBJ2-6
V: TRBV5-1
size: few
D: -
DNA: TGCGCCAGCACTGGGGGTCCGAGCTCTGGGGCCAACGTCCTGACTTTC
CDR3: CASTGGPSSGANVLTF

J: TRBJ2-7
V: TRBV7-2
size: -
D: TRBD1
DNA: TGTGCCAGCAGCTTAGTTGGCCTCAGGGGGCAAAAAGAGCAGTACTTC
CDR3: CASSLVGLRGQKEQYF

J: TRBJ1-1
V: TRBV12-3/TRBV12-4
size: few
D: -
DNA: TGTGCCAGCAGCCCGACAAGGGGCACTGAAGCTTTCTTT
CDR3: CASSPTRGTEAFF

J: TRBJ2-1
V: TRBV20-1
size: few
D: -
DNA: TGCAGTGCTAGAGTCGGGGGGCTCTCCTACAATGAGCAGTTCTTC
CDR3: CSARVGGLSYNEQFF

J: TRBJ2-1
V: TRBV5-1
size: many
D: -
DNA: TGCGCCAGCAGCTTTGGGGGCTCCTACAATGAGCAGTTCTTC
CDR3: CASSFGGSYNEQFF

J: TRBJ1-2
V: TRBV6-5
size: -
D: TRBD1
DNA: TGTGCCAGCAGTTACGGGACAGGGGGCGCGAGTGGCTACACCTTC
CDR3: CASSYGTGGASGYTF

J: TRBJ1-6
V: TRBV20-1
size: -
D: -
DNA: TGCAGTGCTCGTTTCGGGGGCTCGGTCACCCTCCACTTT
CDR3: CSARFGGSVTLHF

J: TRBJ2-3
V: TRBV3-1
size: few
D: -
DNA: TGTGCCAGCAATCAGGTCGGCACAGATACGCAGTATTTT
CDR3: CASNQVGTDTQYF

J: TRBJ2-1
V: TRBV15
size: -
D: TRBD2
DNA: TGTGCCACCAGCAGTTATCGGACCGGGAGGGCCGACTACAATGAGCAGTTCTTC
CDR3: CATSSYRTGRADYNEQFF

J: TRBJ2-3
V: TRBV24-1
size: many
D: TRBD2
DNA: TGTGCCGCGGCTAGCGGGATCACAGATACGCAGTATTTT
CDR3: CAAASGITDTQYF

J: TRBJ2-3
V: TRBV11-2
size: -
D: -
DNA: TGTGCCAGCAGCGCACCGGGACAAATCACAGATACGCAGTATTTT
CDR3: CASSAPGQITDTQYF

J: TRBJ2-1
V: TRBV25-1
size: -
D: -
DNA: TGTGCCAGCAGGGGGGTTCTGTTCTTC
CDR3: CASRGVLFF

J: TRBJ2-5
V: TRBV6-1
size: -
D: TRBD2
DNA: TGTGCCAGCAGTACGGCGGGGGGGCAAGAGACCCAGTACTTC
CDR3: CASSTAGGQETQYF

J: TRBJ2-1
V: TRBV3-1
size: -
D: -
DNA: TGTGCCAGCAGCCAAGATTGGCGTGAAACCTACAATGAGCAGTTCTTC
CDR3: CASSQDWRETYNEQFF

J: TRBJ1-5
V: TRBV12-3/TRBV12-4
size: many
D: -
DNA: TGTGCCAGCAAGACGGACGGGAATAGCAATCAGCCCCAGCATTTT
CDR3: CASKTDGNSNQPQHF

J: TRBJ1-2
V: TRBV7-2
size: -
D: -
DNA: TGTGCCAGCAGCCCGCGGACTGATATGTGGGGCTACACCTTC
CDR3: CASSPRTDMWGYTF

J: TRBJ1-6
V: TRBV10-3
size: many
D: TRBD1
DNA: TGTGCCATCAGTTACACACCCGGGACAGGGGGTAATTCACCCCTCCACTTT
CDR3: CAISYTPGTGGNSPLHF

J: TRBJ2-5
V: TRBV7-2
size: few
D: -
DNA: TGTGCCAGCAGCTTGGAAAACGTCCTCGGGGAGACCCAGTACTTC
CDR3: CASSLENVLGETQYF

J: TRBJ2-3
V: TRBV3-1
size: -
D: TRBD1
DNA: TGTGCCAGCAGCCAAGATCCCGGGACAGGGTATGATACGCAGTATTTT
CDR3: CASSQDPGTGYDTQYF

J: TRBJ2-2
V: TRBV24-1
size: many
D: -
DNA: TGTGCCACCAGTGATGCGACAGGAGTCCAGGCCGGGGAGCTGTTTTTT
CDR3: CATSDATGVQAGELFF

J: TRBJ2-3
V: TRBV3-1
size: -
D: TRBD2
DNA: TGTGCCAGCAGCCCCAGTGAAGCGGGAGGGGTAGATACGCAGTATTTT
CDR3: CASSPSEAGGVDTQYF

J: TRBJ1-2
V: TRBV30
size: few
D: TRBD1
DNA: TGTGCCTGGGGGCAGCCCGGGACAGGGAACCGCCGCGCTGGGGGCTACACCTTC
CDR3: CAWGQPGTGNRRAGGYTF

J: TRBJ1-2
V: TRBV7-2
size: -
D: -
DNA: TGTGCCAGCAGCCCCGCCGGGACACACTATGGCTACACCTTC
CDR3: CASSPAGTHYGYTF

J: TRBJ2-2
V: TRBV7-9
size: many
D: -
DNA: TGTGCCAGCAGCCAATTTCCCCGGGCGGACACCGGGGAGCTGTTTTTT
CDR3: CASSQFPRADTGELFF

J: TRBJ2-7
V: TRBV29-1
size: few
D: -
DNA: TGCAGCGTTGATAAGGGCCTTGGGGACGAGCAGTACTTC
CDR3: CSVDKGLGDEQYF

J: TRBJ2-2
V: TRBV7-2
size: few
D: -
DNA: TGTGCCAGCAGCTTACAGGGAAGCACCGGGGAGCTGTTTTTT
CDR3: CASSLQGSTGELFF

J: TRBJ2-7
V: TRBV14
size: few
D: -
DNA: TGTGCCAGCAGCAAAGGGTTCGAGCAGTACTTC
CDR3: CASSKGFEQYF

J: TRBJ2-3
V: TRBV20-1
size: few
D: TRBD2
DNA: TGCAGTGCTAGGGGACCGGGACTAGCGACGCAGTATTTT
CDR3: CSARGPGLATQYF

J: TRBJ2-7
V: TRBV28
size: few
D: -
DNA: TGTGCCAGCAGTTTCGCGGGTCCAACCTACGAGCAGTACTTC
CDR3: CASSFAGPTYEQYF

J: TRBJ1-2
V: TRBV29-1
size: -
D: TRBD1
DNA: TGCAGCGCCCCTGGAGGGGGCAACTATGGCTACACCTTC
CDR3: CSAPGGGNYGYTF

J: TRBJ1-4
V: TRBV6-1
size: -
D: -
DNA: TGTGCCAGCAGTCAAGGGCCGGGTGAAAAACTGTTTTTT
CDR3: CASSQGPGEKLFF